This T cell receptor beta chain was documented in a study of blood T cells in healthy people across ages. Broader study findings: With unsorted PBMCs, a conclusive comparison of naive versus antigen-experienced cells was not possible. Among T cells, TCR beta diversity per million cells dropped roughly linearly as age rose.

There are a few counts of this clonotype. Antigen: not known. Together with a sample-barcoded 5' primer, a J-beta primer mix was included in a second PCR lasting about 6 to 11 cycles. Every cDNA molecule bore a tag from a template-switch adaptor containing 12 random nucleotides. TCRdb re-called the 5' RACE reads with MiXCR, one entry per CDR3 protein. The sample yields 800,000 to 950,000 distinct CDR3 sequences, 45% to 50% seen once. The source material was blood. This TCR was recovered from a man aged 30 to 39 in good health.

In DNA, the CDR3 is TGCGCCAGCAGCACAAAACACGGCGGCACCCTGAGCACAGATACGCAGTATTTT. Amino acid sequence: CASSTKHGGTLSTDTQYF. The chain is built from TRBV5-1 and TRBJ2-3; D unresolved. Germline CDR1 and CDR2: SGHRS and YFSETQ. V lost 4 bases to trimming and J lost 0 bases, with 21 bases between them. CDR3 length: 18 residues.